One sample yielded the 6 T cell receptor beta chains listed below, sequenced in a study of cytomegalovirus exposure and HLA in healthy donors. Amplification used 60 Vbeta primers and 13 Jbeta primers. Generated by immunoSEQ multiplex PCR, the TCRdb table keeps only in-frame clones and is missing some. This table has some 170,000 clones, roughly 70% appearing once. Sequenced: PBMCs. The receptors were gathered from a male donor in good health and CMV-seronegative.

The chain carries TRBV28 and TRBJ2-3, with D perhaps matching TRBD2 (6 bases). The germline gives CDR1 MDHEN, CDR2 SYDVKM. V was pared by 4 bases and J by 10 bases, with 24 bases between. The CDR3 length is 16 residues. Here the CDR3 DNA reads TGTGCCAGCAGTTCGTACGCGGACTACCCGGGAAGGCCGCAGTATTTT. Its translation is CASSSYADYPGRPQYF.

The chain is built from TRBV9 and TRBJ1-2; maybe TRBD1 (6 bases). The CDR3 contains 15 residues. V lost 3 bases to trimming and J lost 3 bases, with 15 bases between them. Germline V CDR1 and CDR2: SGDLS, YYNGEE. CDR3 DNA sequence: TGTGCCAGCAGCGGACAGGACGGTGGGGACTATGGCTACACCTTC. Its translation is CASSGQDGGDYGYTF.

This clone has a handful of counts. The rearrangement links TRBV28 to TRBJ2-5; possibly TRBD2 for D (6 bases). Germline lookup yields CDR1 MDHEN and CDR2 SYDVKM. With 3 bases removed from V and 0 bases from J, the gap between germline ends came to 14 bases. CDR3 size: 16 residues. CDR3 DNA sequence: TGTGCCAGCAGTTTCCTGGGGTGGGGGGACCAAGAGACCCAGTACTTC. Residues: CASSFLGWGDQETQYF.

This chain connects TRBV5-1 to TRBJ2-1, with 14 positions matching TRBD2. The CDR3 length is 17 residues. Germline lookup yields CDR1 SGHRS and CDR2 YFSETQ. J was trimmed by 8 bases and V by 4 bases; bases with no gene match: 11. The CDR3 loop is CASSRTSGGKGRDEQFF. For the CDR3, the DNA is TGCGCCAGCAGCCGGACTAGCGGGGGGAAGGGTCGGGATGAGCAGTTCTTC.

The CDR3 DNA follows: TGTGCCAGCAGTCGTCATACAGGGGGCTCCGGAAACACCATATATTTT. It yields the protein CASSRHTGGSGNTIYF. The J gene is TRBJ1-3, the V gene TRBV25-1; 9 bases are a match to TRBD1. The V gene's germline CDR1 is MGHDK and CDR2 SYGVNS. There are 16 residues in the CDR3. J gave up 4 bases and V 5 bases, and 9 bases lay outside the gene matches.

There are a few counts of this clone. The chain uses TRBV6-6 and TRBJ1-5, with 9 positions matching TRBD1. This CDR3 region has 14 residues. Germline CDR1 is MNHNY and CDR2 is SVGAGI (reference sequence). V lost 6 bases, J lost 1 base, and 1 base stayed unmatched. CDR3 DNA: TGTGCCAGCAGCGGACAGGGGAGCAATCAGCCCCAGCATTTT. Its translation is CASSGQGSNQPQHF.